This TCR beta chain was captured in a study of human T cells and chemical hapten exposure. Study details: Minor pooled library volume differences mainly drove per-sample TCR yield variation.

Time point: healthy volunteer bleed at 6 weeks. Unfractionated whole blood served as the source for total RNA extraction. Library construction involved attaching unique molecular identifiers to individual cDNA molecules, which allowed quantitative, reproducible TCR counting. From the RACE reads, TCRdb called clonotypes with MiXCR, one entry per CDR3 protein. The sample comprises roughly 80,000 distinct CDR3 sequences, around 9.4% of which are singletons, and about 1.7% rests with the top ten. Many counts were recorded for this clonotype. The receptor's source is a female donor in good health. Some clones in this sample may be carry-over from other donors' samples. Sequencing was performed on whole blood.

In nucleotides, the CDR3 is TGTGCCAGCAGCCGGAGGGCGGGGGGCAACACCGGGGAGCTGTTTTTT. Amino acids: CASSRRAGGNTGELFF. This chain uses TRBV3-1 with TRBJ2-2, with 8 positions matching TRBD2. This CDR3 spans 16 amino acids. Trimming at V came to 4 bases and at J to 2 bases, leaving 6 bases not matched to a gene. Looked up from germline, CDR1 is LGHDT and CDR2 is YNNKEL (reference sequence).